Below are 27 T cell receptor beta chains sequenced from a single sample in a study of OX40 agonist ivuxolimab in advanced cancers. The repertoire was sequenced with immunoSEQ multiplex PCR; TCRdb's copy has only in-frame clones and lacks some. The data hold about 70,000 clones, with roughly nine tenths observed a single time. The sample was CD4+ or CD8+ T cells sorted from blood, taken in a trial of the OX40 agonist ivuxolimab. Receptors originate from an adult with an advanced solid tumor such as melanoma, head and neck, liver or kidney cancer.

The chain is built from TRBV6-6 and TRBJ1-5; maybe TRBD1 (5 bases). The CDR3 has 13 residues. Germline V gene data show CDR1 as MNHNY and CDR2 as SVGAGI (reference sequence). V lost 5 bases, J lost 7 bases, and 12 bases lay in between. The CDR3 region is CASSTGGVQPQHF. The CDR3 DNA reads TGTGCCAGCAGTACCGGGGGGGTCCAGCCCCAGCATTTT.

This chain connects TRBV14 to TRBJ2-5; D might be TRBD1 (6 bases). Germline V lookup: CDR1 SGHDN, CDR2 FVKESK. V was pared by 3 bases and J by 4 bases, with 12 bases between. The CDR3 runs 14 residues. The CDR3 is CASSQWVGAETQYF. CDR3 bases: TGTGCCAGCAGCCAGTGGGTGGGGGCAGAGACCCAGTACTTC.

This clone was observed once. The CDR3 DNA reads TGTGCCAGCAAAAAGACAGGGGGCTCTGGAAACACCATATATTTT. This sequence encodes CASKKTGGSGNTIYF. This chain connects TRBV6-5 to TRBJ1-3; TRBD1 agrees at 9 bases. The junction had 4 bases not matched to a gene; V was cut back by 7 bases and J by 0 bases. The CDR3 spans 15 residues. Germline CDR1 MNHEY, CDR2 SVGAGI.

V gene TRBV11-2 combines with J gene TRBJ2-2; no firm D call. Germline V CDR1 and CDR2: SGHAT, FQNNGV. The CDR3 runs to 12 residues. V dropped 3 bases and J dropped 7 bases, with 6 bases sitting between them. The CDR3 nucleotides are TGTGCCAGCAGCTTTAGTATCGGGGAGCTGTTTTTT. Amino acid sequence: CASSFSIGELFF.

The chain links TRBV7-6 to TRBJ2-5; D remains ambiguous. The V end was cut by 5 bases, the J end by 5 bases, with 12 bases between. Germline CDR1 reads SGHVS; CDR2 reads FNYEAQ. The CDR3 sequence is 13 residues long. CDR3 in DNA: TGTGCCAGCAGCCTCGGAACCGCGGAGACCCAGTACTTC. The encoded protein is CASSLGTAETQYF.

The chain uses TRBV11-1 and TRBJ2-3; 7 bases map to TRBD2. This CDR3 has 16 amino acids. Germline CDR1 reads SGHAT; CDR2 reads FQDESV (reference sequence). V gave up 0 bases and J gave up 4 bases; unmatched junction bases: 7. Written as DNA, the CDR3 is TGTGCCAGCAGCTTAGCTGTGGGGAGGGGTCCAGATACGCAGTATTTT. Encoded protein: CASSLAVGRGPDTQYF.

The chain is built from TRBV27 and TRBJ2-1, with D unclear. CDR1 and CDR2 from the germline V gene are MNHEY and SMNVEV (reference sequence). The CDR3 consists of 13 residues. V gave up 2 bases and J gave up 3 bases, with 5 bases separating them. The CDR3 DNA reads TGTGCCAGCAGTTTAAACATCTACAATGAGCAGTTCTTC. It codes for CASSLNIYNEQFF.

This clone was seen just once. This chain connects TRBV7-9 to TRBJ1-2; D is perhaps TRBD1 (5 bases). V was pared by 4 bases and J by 3 bases, with 12 bases between. Germline V lookup: CDR1 SEHNR, CDR2 FQNEAQ (reference sequence). This CDR3 has 14 amino acids. CDR3 sequence: CASSWGGRDYGYTF. Written as DNA, the CDR3 is TGTGCCAGCAGCTGGGGCGGCAGGGACTATGGCTACACCTTC.

This clone was picked up one time. The chain recombines TRBV5-1 with TRBJ2-5, with 8 bases aligning to TRBD2. The CDR3 loop spans 14 amino acids. V shed 4 bases and J 2 bases; nucleotides not matched to a gene: 4. Germline V lookup: CDR1 SGHRS, CDR2 YFSETQ. CDR3 sequence: CASSIGTSQETQYF. Here the CDR3 DNA reads TGCGCCAGCAGCATAGGGACTAGTCAAGAGACCCAGTACTTC.

As DNA, the CDR3 is TGTGCCAGCAGTGGTACAGACATAAAGCAGCCCCAGCATTTT. This sequence encodes CASSGTDIKQPQHF. The V gene is TRBV2, the J gene TRBJ1-5; unclear D gene. Germline V gene data show CDR1 as SNHLY and CDR2 as FYNNEI. Trimming pared 4 bases from V and 7 bases from J, leaving 14 bases between. This CDR3 spans 14 amino acids.

The chain couples TRBV4-1 to TRBJ1-6, with D possibly matching TRBD1 (6 bases). V lost 0 bases and J lost 9, with 12 bases in between. The CDR3 spans 15 residues. Germline CDR1 is MGHRA and CDR2 is YSYEKL. CDR3 sequence reads: CASSQESGVGSPLHF. The CDR3 region has the DNA TGCGCCAGCAGCCAAGAGTCAGGGGTCGGTTCACCCCTCCACTTT.

The gene calls are TRBV2 and TRBJ2-7; D may be TRBD2 (6 bases). Trimming removed 6 bases at V and 3 bases at J, with 15 bases between. This CDR3 contains 14 residues. Per the germline V gene, CDR1 is SNHLY and CDR2 is FYNNEI. CDR3 in DNA: TGTGCCAGCAGCGCCGGACGGGAGCTCTACGAGCAGTACTTC. Its protein product is CASSAGRELYEQYF.

The chain uses TRBV5-1 and TRBJ2-3; TRBD2 aligns across 8 bases. Germline V gives CDR1 SGHRS, CDR2 YFSETQ. CDR3 length: 15 residues. V shed 9 bases, J shed 0 bases, and the junction held 9 bases outside the gene matches. CDR3 sequence (DNA): TGCGCCACCACAAATGGACTAGCTAGCACAGATACGCAGTATTTT. Amino acid sequence: CATTNGLASTDTQYF.

This clone was observed a single time. The chain has TRBV7-2 and TRBJ1-5; no definite D call. Deletions cut 2 bases from V and 1 base from J, with 9 bases between. Germline loops: CDR1 SGHTA, CDR2 FQGNSA. CDR3 size: 15 residues. CDR3 amino acids: CASSLNAGSNQPQHF. The CDR3 nucleotides read TGTGCCAGCAGCTTAAACGCGGGGAGCAATCAGCCCCAGCATTTT. The variable domain in full, with the rest retrieved from reference TRBV7-2 and TRBJ1-5, is GAGVSQSPSNKVTEKGKDVELRCDPISGHTALYWYRQSLGQGLEFLIYFQGNSAPDKSGLPSDRFSAERTGGSVSTLTIQRTQQEDSAVYLCASSLNAGSNQPQHFGDGTRLSIL.

The chain couples TRBV4-1 to TRBJ1-6; D might be TRBD1 (6 bases). V was cut by 1 base and J by 10 bases, with 11 bases left in between. Germline assignment: CDR1 MGHRA and CDR2 YSYEKL. The CDR3 is 14 residues long. This CDR3 is CASSQVQGWSPLHF. CDR3 coding DNA: TGCGCCAGCAGCCAAGTACAGGGATGGTCACCCCTCCACTTT.

The chain uses TRBV6-1 and TRBJ1-3; D uncertain. CDR1 and CDR2 from the germline V gene are MNHNS and SASEGT. V was cut by 1 base and J by 2 bases, with 9 bases left in between. The CDR3 length is 15 residues. CDR3 residues: CASSEGPTPGNTIYF. The CDR3, as DNA: TGTGCCAGCAGTGAAGGGCCAACTCCTGGAAACACCATATATTTT.

The rearrangement links TRBV5-1 to TRBJ1-5; a weak D match, TRBD1 (5 bases). This CDR3 region has 15 residues. Looked up from germline, CDR1 is SGHRS and CDR2 is YFSETQ. Trimming removed 0 bases from V and 0 bases from J, with 7 bases in between. CDR3 loop: CASSLDGASNQPQHF. CDR3 sequence (DNA): TGCGCCAGCAGCTTGGATGGGGCTAGCAATCAGCCCCAGCATTTT.

The J gene is TRBJ1-5, the V gene TRBV15; no clear D. Germline lookup yields CDR1 LNHNV and CDR2 YYDKDF (reference sequence). This CDR3 region has 17 residues. Trimming took off 8 bases at V and 0 bases at J, with 20 bases between the two ends. The CDR3 nucleotides read TGTGCCACCCAACCCGCCAACAGTCGGTATAGCAATCAGCCCCAGCATTTT. Protein product: CATQPANSRYSNQPQHF.

The chain links TRBV5-5 to TRBJ2-3; 7 bases align to TRBD2. This CDR3 has 16 amino acids. Germline assignment: CDR1 SGHKS and CDR2 YYEKEE (reference sequence). V lost 7 bases, J lost 2 bases, and 13 bases stayed unmatched. The DNA for the CDR3 is TGTGCCAGCTCCCTTGGGGCTAGCGGATTCACAGATACGCAGTATTTT. Protein: CASSLGASGFTDTQYF.

The V and J genes are TRBV5-6 and TRBJ1-4; D may be TRBD1 (6 bases). This CDR3 contains 15 residues. The germline V and J ends were trimmed by 4 bases and 7 bases, with 17 bases remaining between them. Per the germline V gene, CDR1 is SGHDT and CDR2 is YYEEEE. The CDR3 reads CASSDNRVAGEKLFF. The CDR3 DNA sequence: TGTGCCAGCAGCGACAACAGGGTTGCGGGTGAAAAACTGTTTTTT.

The chain links TRBV11-2 to TRBJ2-5; 11 bases align to TRBD2. Germline lookup yields CDR1 SGHAT and CDR2 FQNNGV. CDR3 size: 16 residues. V was clipped by 1 base and J by 2 bases; unmatched bases: 3. The DNA for the CDR3 is TGTGCCAGCAGCTTAGGTAGCGGGGGGGTGCAAGAGACCCAGTACTTC. Protein product: CASSLGSGGVQETQYF.

The chain recombines TRBV5-1 with TRBJ1-1, with a tentative D call TRBD1 (5 bases). The CDR3 sequence is 16 residues long. V was trimmed by 4 bases and J by 4 bases, leaving 20 bases between them. The germline gives CDR1 SGHRS, CDR2 YFSETQ. The CDR3 nucleotides read TGCGCCAGCAGCGTAACGGGGAGCGTGGGGGGCACTGAAGCTTTCTTT. This translates into CASSVTGSVGGTEAFF.

The chain links TRBV6-5 to TRBJ1-6; the D gene is possibly TRBD1 (6 bases). Germline V lookup: CDR1 MNHEY, CDR2 SVGAGI. CDR3 length: 14 amino acids. Trimming cost V 4 bases and J 7 bases, with 11 bases left between them. CDR3 sequence reads: CASSLDSANSPLHF. The DNA of the CDR3 is TGTGCCAGCAGTTTGGACAGTGCAAATTCACCCCTCCACTTT.

The gene calls are TRBV5-1 and TRBJ2-5; 13 bases agree with TRBD2. This CDR3 is built from 16 residues. The J segment lost 1 base and the V segment lost 0 bases, leaving 0 bases of the junction unmatched. CDR1 and CDR2 (germline): SGHRS, YFSETQ. The CDR3 DNA reads TGCGCCAGCAGCTTGGGACTAGCGGGGGGCCAAGAGACCCAGTACTTC. It yields the protein CASSLGLAGGQETQYF.

The genes are TRBV11-2 and TRBJ1-4, with no clear D. Trimming left V 0 bases short and J 8 bases short, with 13 bases between. Germline V gene sequence: CDR1 SGHAT, CDR2 FQNNGV. CDR3 length equals 15 residues. CDR3 sequence (DNA): TGTGCCAGCAGCTTAGAGGGCGGAAGGAGGGAAAAACTGTTTTTT. Translating it yields CASSLEGGRREKLFF.

The chain recombines TRBV7-9 with TRBJ2-7; possible D gene TRBD1, 5 bases. Between the trimmed V and J ends, which lost 2 bases and 4 bases, there was a span of 9 bases. This CDR3 comprises 13 residues. Germline assignment: CDR1 SEHNR and CDR2 FQNEAQ (reference sequence). CDR3 region: CASSLLGAYEQYF. CDR3 sequence (DNA): TGTGCCAGCAGCTTACTAGGGGCGTACGAGCAGTACTTC.

The chain is built from TRBV10-2 and TRBJ1-1; TRBD1 is a possible D gene (6 bases). The CDR3 spans 15 residues. In germline, CDR1 is WSHSY, CDR2 SAAADI. V was clipped by 2 bases and J by 0 bases, with 10 bases between them. The CDR3 is CASSEQGQVNTEAFF. The CDR3 bases are TGCGCCAGCAGTGAGCAGGGACAAGTGAACACTGAAGCTTTCTTT.